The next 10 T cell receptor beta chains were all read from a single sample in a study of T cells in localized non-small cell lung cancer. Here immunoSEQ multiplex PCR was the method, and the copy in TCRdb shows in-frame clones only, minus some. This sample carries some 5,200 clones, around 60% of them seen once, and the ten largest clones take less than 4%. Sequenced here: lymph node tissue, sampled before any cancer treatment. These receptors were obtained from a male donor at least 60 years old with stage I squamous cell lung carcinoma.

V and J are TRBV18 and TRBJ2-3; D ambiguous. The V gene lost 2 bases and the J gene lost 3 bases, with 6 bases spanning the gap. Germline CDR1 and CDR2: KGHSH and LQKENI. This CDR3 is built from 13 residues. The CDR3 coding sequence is TGTGCCAGCTCACCAAGGCTAACAGATACGCAGTATTTT. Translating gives CASSPRLTDTQYF.

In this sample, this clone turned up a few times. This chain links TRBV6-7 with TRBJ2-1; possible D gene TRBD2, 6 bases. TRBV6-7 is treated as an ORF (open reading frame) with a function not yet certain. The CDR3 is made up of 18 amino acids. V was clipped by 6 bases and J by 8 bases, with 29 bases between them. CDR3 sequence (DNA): TGTGCCAGCAGCCTACTCCCCGGGGCGGGATCCAGCCCTGATGAGCAGTTCTTC. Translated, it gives CASSLLPGAGSSPDEQFF.

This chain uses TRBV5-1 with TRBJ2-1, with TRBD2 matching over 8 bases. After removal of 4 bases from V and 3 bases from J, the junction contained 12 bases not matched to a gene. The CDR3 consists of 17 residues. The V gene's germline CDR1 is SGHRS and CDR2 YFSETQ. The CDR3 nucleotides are TGCGCCAGCAGCCAAGATCGTGGGACTAGTCACTACAATGAGCAGTTCTTC. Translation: CASSQDRGTSHYNEQFF.

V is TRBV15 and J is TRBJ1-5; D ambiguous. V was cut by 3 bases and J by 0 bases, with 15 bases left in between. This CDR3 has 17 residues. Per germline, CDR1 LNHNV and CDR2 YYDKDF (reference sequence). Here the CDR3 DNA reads TGTGCCACCAGCAGGGCGGGAGCATCGGATAGCAATCAGCCCCAGCATTTT. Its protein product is CATSRAGASDSNQPQHF.

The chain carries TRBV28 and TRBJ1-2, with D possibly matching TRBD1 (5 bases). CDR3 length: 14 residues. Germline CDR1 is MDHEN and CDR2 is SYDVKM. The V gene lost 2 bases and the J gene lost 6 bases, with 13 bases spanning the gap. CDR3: CASSLTGGIHGYTF. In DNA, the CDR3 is TGTGCCAGCAGTTTAACAGGTGGGATCCATGGCTACACCTTC.

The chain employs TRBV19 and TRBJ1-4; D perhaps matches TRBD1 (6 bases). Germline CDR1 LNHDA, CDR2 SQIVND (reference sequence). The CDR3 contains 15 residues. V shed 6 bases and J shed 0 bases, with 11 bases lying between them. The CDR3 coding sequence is TGTGCCAGTAGCCAACAGGGTGCAACTAATGAAAAACTGTTTTTT. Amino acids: CASSQQGATNEKLFF.

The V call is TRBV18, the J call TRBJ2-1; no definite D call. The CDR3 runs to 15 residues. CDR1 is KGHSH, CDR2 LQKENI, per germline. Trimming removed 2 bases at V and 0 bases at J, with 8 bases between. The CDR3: CASSPEWTSYNEQFF. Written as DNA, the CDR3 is TGTGCCAGCTCACCAGAGTGGACCTCCTACAATGAGCAGTTCTTC.

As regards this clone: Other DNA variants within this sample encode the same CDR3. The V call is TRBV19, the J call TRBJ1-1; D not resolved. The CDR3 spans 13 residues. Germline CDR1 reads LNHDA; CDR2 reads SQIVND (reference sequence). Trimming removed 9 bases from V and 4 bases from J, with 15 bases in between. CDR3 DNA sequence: TGTGCCAGCAGACCGGGCCTCACCACTGAAGCTTTCTTT. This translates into CASRPGLTTEAFF. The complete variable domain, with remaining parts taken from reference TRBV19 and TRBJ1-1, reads DGGITQSPKYLFRKEGQNVTLSCEQNLNHDAMYWYRQDPGQGLRLIYYSQIVNDFQKGDIAEGYSVSREKKESFPLTVTSAQKNPTAFYLCASRPGLTTEAFFGQGTRLTVV.

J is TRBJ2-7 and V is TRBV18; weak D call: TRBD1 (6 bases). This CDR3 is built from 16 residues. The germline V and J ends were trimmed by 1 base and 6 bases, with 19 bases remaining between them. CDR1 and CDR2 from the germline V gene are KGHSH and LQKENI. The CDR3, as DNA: TGTGCCAGCTCACCACTTGTGGGGCAGGGGCCAGGCGAGCAGTACTTC. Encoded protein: CASSPLVGQGPGEQYF.

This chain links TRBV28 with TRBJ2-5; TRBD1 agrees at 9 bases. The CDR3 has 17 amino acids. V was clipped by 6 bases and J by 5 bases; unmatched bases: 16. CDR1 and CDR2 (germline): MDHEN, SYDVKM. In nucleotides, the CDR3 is TGTGCCAGCAGCGCCGGGACAGGGAAGGGCCTGGGGGAGACCCAGTACTTC. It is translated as CASSAGTGKGLGETQYF.